This T cell receptor beta chain was recorded in a study of CD8 T cells in Susac syndrome. An input of roughly 0.5 to 1 ug of RNA was subjected to reverse transcription using random hexamers. TCRdb ran MiXCR on the immunoSEQ multiplex PCR reads and lists one entry per CDR3 protein. The data show about 150,000 distinct CDR3 sequences, around 95% seen once. The CDR3 is 14 residues long. The germline gives CDR1 SQVTM, CDR2 ANQGSEA. V was pared by 6 bases and J by 5 bases, with 6 bases of the junction left unmatched. The clonotype originates from a human donor with Susac syndrome. Sequenced material: CD4+ T cells from PBMCs. The chain joins TRBV29-1 to TRBJ2-1; 11 nucleotides match TRBD2. CDR3 coding DNA: TGCAGCGTCGAGACTAGCGGGGCAAACAATGAGCAGTTCTTC. It codes for CSVETSGANNEQFF.